Following are 32 T cell receptor beta chains from one sample sequenced in a study of shared clonotypes between healthy human individuals. Sequencing used immunoSEQ multiplex PCR; TCRdb keeps in-frame clones, though not all of them. The data hold more than 2 million clones, with just under 95% observed a single time. Naive CD8 cells were CD45RO-negative, positively selected for CCR7, excluding terminally differentiated effector memory CD45RA+ cells. The specimen sequenced was naive CD8+ T cells from PBMCs. The source is a man between 18 and 29 years old in good health. Some clones in this sample may be carry-over from other donors' samples.

Details on this clone: This same CDR3 is encoded by further DNA sequences in the sample. The chain employs TRBV28 and TRBJ2-1; D ambiguous. CDR1 is MDHEN and CDR2 is SYDVKM in the germline V gene. The CDR3 extends over 14 amino acids. Trimming left V 5 bases short and J 2 bases short, with 10 bases between. CDR3 sequence (DNA): TGTGCCAGCAGTACCGGAACGGCCTACAATGAGCAGTTCTTC. Protein sequence: CASSTGTAYNEQFF.

In the case of this clone: This same CDR3 is encoded by further DNA sequences in the sample. The gene calls are TRBV27 and TRBJ2-7; TRBD2 matches 13 bases. Germline trimming cut 5 bases from V and 2 bases from J; bases unmatched to any gene: 0. The CDR3 sequence is 14 residues long. Germline values: CDR1 MNHEY, CDR2 SMNVEV (reference sequence). In DNA form, the CDR3 reads TGTGCCAGCAGTGGACTAGCGGGAGCCTACGAGCAGTACTTC. Its protein is CASSGLAGAYEQYF.

The gene calls are TRBV7-9 and TRBJ2-7, with TRBD1 identical over 10 bases. CDR1 is SEHNR, CDR2 FQNEAQ, per germline (reference sequence). CDR3 length equals 16 residues. V lost 4 bases, J lost 2 bases, and 8 bases stayed unmatched. CDR3 protein: CASSSLGQGVPYEQYF. For the CDR3, the DNA is TGTGCCAGCAGCTCACTAGGACAGGGGGTACCCTACGAGCAGTACTTC.

The CDR3 bases are TGTGCCAGCAGCTTAAGGCACTCAATCATGAACACTGAAGCTTTCTTT. This encodes CASSLRHSIMNTEAFF. The rearrangement uses TRBV7-2 and TRBJ1-1; D remains ambiguous. The CDR3 sequence is 16 residues long. Per germline, CDR1 SGHTA and CDR2 FQGNSA. Trimming took off 2 bases at V and 0 bases at J, with 13 bases between the two ends.

This clone was seen just once. This chain connects TRBV6-5 to TRBJ1-2, with 9 nucleotides matching TRBD1. The CDR3 is 15 residues long. After removal of 2 bases from V and 7 bases from J, the junction contained 8 bases not matched to a gene. Germline V gene data show CDR1 as MNHEY and CDR2 as SVGAGI. This CDR3 reads CASSYTGTGSSGYTF. CDR3 nucleotide sequence: TGTGCCAGCAGTTACACAGGGACAGGGTCTAGTGGCTACACCTTC.

On this clone: Within the sample, other DNA sequences also encode this same CDR3. The chain employs TRBV7-9 and TRBJ2-1, with 7 bases lining up with TRBD1. Per the germline V gene, CDR1 is SEHNR and CDR2 is FQNEAQ (reference sequence). There are 13 residues in the CDR3. V trimming: 5 bases; J trimming: 4 bases; junction bases outside the gene matches: 2. DNA for the CDR3: TGTGCCAGCAGCCTACAGGGGTACAATGAGCAGTTCTTC. Protein sequence: CASSLQGYNEQFF.

V usage is TRBV4-1 and J usage is TRBJ2-7, with TRBD1 identical over 10 bases. Germline V lookup: CDR1 MGHRA, CDR2 YSYEKL. This CDR3 contains 15 residues. The V and J ends lost 3 bases and 2 bases, in that order; junction bases with no gene match: 4. The CDR3 sequence is CASSQQGTGAYEQYF. As DNA, the CDR3 is TGCGCCAGCAGCCAGCAGGGGACAGGGGCCTACGAGCAGTACTTC.

The gene calls are TRBV11-2 and TRBJ2-1; either TRBD1 or TRBD2 may fit D (6 bases each). The CDR3 extends over 18 amino acids. The germline CDR1 and CDR2 sequences are SGHAT and FQNNGV. Trimming stripped 0 bases from V and 8 bases from J, with 23 bases between. Here the CDR3 reads CASSLDFRGVLRTDEQFF. The CDR3 region has the DNA TGTGCCAGCAGCTTAGATTTTAGGGGGGTTCTCCGTACAGATGAGCAGTTCTTC.

The chain has TRBV5-8 and TRBJ2-5; 11 bases fit TRBD2. From germline, CDR1 is SGHTS and CDR2 YDEGEE. With 5 bases clipped from V and 4 bases from J, the junction kept 7 bases outside the gene matches. The CDR3 runs 15 residues. The CDR3 loop reads CASRPSGRRGETQYF. The CDR3 region has the DNA TGTGCCAGCAGGCCTAGCGGGAGGCGAGGAGAGACCCAGTACTTC.

The chain uses TRBV4-3 and TRBJ1-2, with D unclear. Germline V gives CDR1 LGHNA, CDR2 YSLEER. CDR3 size: 18 residues. V lost 3 bases and J 0 bases, leaving 20 bases between the germline ends. CDR3 loop: CASSHTSGSETPNYGYTF. DNA for the CDR3: TGCGCCAGCAGCCATACTTCGGGTTCAGAGACTCCTAACTATGGCTACACCTTC.

The rearrangement uses TRBV5-1 and TRBJ2-5, with 7 nucleotides matching TRBD2. Losses at the gene ends were 4 bases for V and 2 bases for J; bases not matched to a gene: 17. Germline V CDR1 and CDR2: SGHRS, YFSETQ. The CDR3 spans 18 residues. This CDR3 is CASSPVAGPGGWQETQYF. As DNA, the CDR3 is TGCGCCAGCAGCCCAGTAGCGGGCCCGGGAGGATGGCAAGAGACCCAGTACTTC.

The chain uses TRBV9 and TRBJ2-7, with 11 bases lining up with TRBD2. J was trimmed by 7 bases and V by 3 bases; bases with no gene match: 6. Looked up from germline, CDR1 is SGDLS and CDR2 is YYNGEE. The CDR3 length is 14 residues. The DNA of the CDR3 is TGTGCCAGCAGCGCCGGGACTAGCGGAGGAGAGCAGTACTTC. It yields the protein CASSAGTSGGEQYF.

The chain employs TRBV5-1 and TRBJ2-7; perhaps TRBD1 as D (5 bases). The CDR3 loop spans 15 amino acids. Germline CDR1 and CDR2: SGHRS and YFSETQ. The V end lost 0 bases, the J end lost 2 bases, and 12 bases lay between the germline ends. The CDR3 bases are TGCGCCAGCAGCTTGGAACCCAGCAGGGCCTACGAGCAGTACTTC. Translated: CASSLEPSRAYEQYF.

This sequence joins TRBV9 and TRBJ2-1; 8 nucleotides match TRBD2. The ends lost 0 bases at V and 10 bases at J; junction bases unmatched: 12. The CDR3 loop spans 16 amino acids. Germline values: CDR1 SGDLS, CDR2 YYNGEE. The CDR3: CASSVDWGREVKEQFF. DNA of the CDR3: TGTGCCAGCAGCGTAGACTGGGGGCGGGAGGTTAAGGAGCAGTTCTTC. Looking up the rest from reference TRBV9 and TRBJ2-1 gives the full variable domain: DSGVTQTPKHLITATGQRVTLRCSPRSGDLSVYWYQQSLDQGLQFLIQYYNGEERAKGNILERFSAQQFPDLHSELNLSSLELGDSALYFCASSVDWGREVKEQFFGPGTRLTVL.

The rearrangement uses TRBV7-9 and TRBJ2-5, with TRBD2 matching over 7 bases. Germline trimming cut 5 bases from V and 7 bases from J; bases unmatched to any gene: 16. This CDR3 is 16 amino acids long. CDR1 is SEHNR and CDR2 is FQNEAQ in the germline V gene (reference sequence). The CDR3 sequence: CASSPEGATGGGTQYF. DNA of the CDR3: TGTGCCAGCAGCCCAGAGGGTGCAACTGGGGGGGGGACCCAGTACTTC. Based on the CDR3 plus reference TRBV7-9 and TRBJ2-5, the full variable domain is DTGVSQNPRHKITKRGQNVTFRCDPISEHNRLYWYRQTLGQGPEFLTYFQNEAQLEKSRLLSDRFSAERPKGSFSTLEIQRTEQGDSAMYLCASSPEGATGGGTQYFGPGTRLLVL.

This clone was recorded only once. V and J are TRBV28 and TRBJ2-7; 9 nucleotides align to TRBD2. Germline V gives CDR1 MDHEN, CDR2 SYDVKM. The CDR3 has 15 residues. Losses at the gene ends were 1 base for V and 4 bases for J; bases not matched to a gene: 5. Here the CDR3 DNA reads TGTGCCAGCAGTTTATTCCAAGCGGGAGGATACGAGCAGTACTTC. It codes for CASSLFQAGGYEQYF.

The chain joins TRBV19 to TRBJ2-5; no firm D call. CDR3 size: 13 residues. V lost 1 base to trimming and J lost 4 bases, with 7 bases between them. CDR1 is LNHDA and CDR2 is SQIVND in the germline V gene (reference sequence). Here the CDR3 DNA reads TGTGCCAGTAGTATAGCCCCTCGAGAGACCCAGTACTTC. It translates to CASSIAPRETQYF.

V and J are TRBV15 and TRBJ2-2, with 8 bases matching TRBD2. The germline gives CDR1 LNHNV, CDR2 YYDKDF (reference sequence). The V and J ends lost 0 bases and 1 base, in that order; junction bases with no gene match: 10. This CDR3 is 19 amino acids long. The CDR3 coding sequence is TGTGCCACCAGCAGAGATGGCACCTGGGGACTAGAGAACACCGGGGAGCTGTTTTTT. Translation gives CATSRDGTWGLENTGELFF.

The chain employs TRBV7-9 and TRBJ1-2; tentative D call: TRBD1 (5 bases). This CDR3 contains 14 residues. The V gene's germline CDR1 is SEHNR and CDR2 FQNEAQ (reference sequence). Trimming took off 7 bases at V and 0 bases at J, with 12 bases between the two ends. The CDR3 region has the DNA TGTGCCAGCACCCTAGACAGTGCTAACTATGGCTACACCTTC. Encoded protein: CASTLDSANYGYTF.

This clone was seen only once. The chain links TRBV5-6 to TRBJ2-3, with D unclear. V lost 0 bases and J lost 1, with 9 bases in between. Germline V gives CDR1 SGHDT, CDR2 YYEEEE. The CDR3 length is 15 residues. In nucleotides, the CDR3 is TGTGCCAGCAGCTTGGCAGACTTAGGCACAGATACGCAGTATTTT. The encoded protein is CASSLADLGTDTQYF.

J is TRBJ2-7 and V is TRBV29-1; possibly TRBD1 or TRBD2 for D (5 bases each). V was clipped by 2 bases and J by 2 bases, with 10 bases between them. Germline-derived CDR1 and CDR2 are SQVTM and ANQGSEA. The CDR3 extends over 13 amino acids. Here the CDR3 DNA reads TGCAGCGTTGAACGGGACGGCACCTACGAGCAGTACTTC. It translates to CSVERDGTYEQYF.

J is TRBJ2-7 and V is TRBV6-5; 8 nucleotides align to TRBD1. This CDR3 comprises 14 residues. J gave up 6 bases and V 2 bases, and 6 bases lay outside the gene matches. Germline lookup yields CDR1 MNHEY and CDR2 SVGAGI. The CDR3 DNA reads as TGTGCCAGCAGTTACGGGACAGGCGCGGTCGAGCAGTACTTC. It specifies CASSYGTGAVEQYF.

J is TRBJ2-7 and V is TRBV7-9, with a possible D match to TRBD2 (6 bases). This CDR3 region has 17 residues. Trimming pared 4 bases from V and 1 base from J, leaving 20 bases between. The germline gives CDR1 SEHNR, CDR2 FQNEAQ (reference sequence). CDR3: CASSSYLASEGSYEQYF. The CDR3 DNA sequence: TGTGCCAGCAGCTCCTATTTAGCGTCGGAGGGATCCTACGAGCAGTACTTC.

This clone has only one observation. The chain joins TRBV11-2 to TRBJ2-5; no reliable D call. Germline V gene data show CDR1 as SGHAT and CDR2 as FQNNGV. Deletions cut 2 bases from V and 5 bases from J, with 12 bases between. This CDR3 spans 14 amino acids. The CDR3 here is CASSLSRNWETQYF. As DNA, the CDR3 is TGTGCCAGCAGCTTATCCCGTAATTGGGAGACCCAGTACTTC.

This chain links TRBV28 with TRBJ1-1, with D maybe TRBD1 (5 bases). CDR1 and CDR2 (germline): MDHEN, SYDVKM. The CDR3 spans 13 residues. Deletions cut 4 bases from V and 6 bases from J, with 12 bases between. CDR3 nucleotide sequence: TGTGCCAGCAGTTGGGCCGGGGGGTCTGAAGCTTTCTTT. Its protein is CASSWAGGSEAFF.

The gene calls are TRBV4-2 and TRBJ1-1; a possible D gene is TRBD1 (6 bases). V lost 0 bases, J lost 5 bases, and 16 bases lay in between. In germline, CDR1 is LGHNA, CDR2 YNFKEQ. This CDR3 is built from 16 residues. The CDR3, as DNA: TGTGCCAGCAGCCAAGATGTTTGGCAAGGGGGGACTGAAGCTTTCTTT. As protein: CASSQDVWQGGTEAFF.

The rearrangement uses TRBV6-5 and TRBJ2-7; D perhaps matches TRBD1 (7 bases). Germline lookup yields CDR1 MNHEY and CDR2 SVGAGI. The CDR3 runs to 15 residues. Between the trimmed V and J ends, which lost 4 bases and 3 bases, there was a span of 16 bases. The CDR3: CASSWGVGQDYEQYF. The DNA for the CDR3 is TGTGCCAGCAGTTGGGGGGTAGGACAGGACTACGAGCAGTACTTC.

A note on this clone: One end of the junction varies from germline; a read error may be responsible. Other nucleotide sequences in the sample specify the same CDR3. This chain connects TRBV4-3 to TRBJ2-1, with D tentatively TRBD2 (5 bases). The CDR3 runs to 14 residues. Germline V lookup: CDR1 LGHNA, CDR2 YSLEER. CDR3 in amino acids: CASSQAGRLYEQFF. As DNA, the CDR3 is TGCGCCAGCAGCCAAGCGGGGAGACTTTATGAACAGTTCTTC.

The count of this clone is one. This sequence joins TRBV27 and TRBJ2-2; the D call may be TRBD1 or TRBD2 (5 bases each). The germline gives CDR1 MNHEY, CDR2 SMNVEV (reference sequence). The V gene lost 3 bases and the J gene lost 5 bases, with 13 bases spanning the gap. This CDR3 contains 15 residues. The CDR3 region is CASSFRDPQTGELFF. CDR3 bases: TGTGCCAGCAGTTTCCGGGACCCTCAAACCGGGGAGCTGTTTTTT.

This chain joins TRBV29-1 and TRBJ2-1; 8 positions agree with TRBD1. V shed 0 bases, J shed 2 bases, and the junction held 6 bases outside the gene matches. Per germline, CDR1 SQVTM and CDR2 ANQGSEA. This CDR3 spans 16 amino acids. This chain's CDR3 is CSVEDQAGGAYNEQFF. In DNA form, the CDR3 reads TGCAGCGTTGAAGATCAAGCAGGGGGCGCCTACAATGAGCAGTTCTTC.

The V gene is TRBV28, the J gene TRBJ1-5; D is ambiguous. V shed 5 bases and J shed 5 bases, with 19 bases lying between them. The germline V gene encodes CDR1 MDHEN and CDR2 SYDVKM. The CDR3 runs to 16 residues. Here the CDR3 DNA reads TGTGCCAGCAGTCATCGGGGAACGATGAAGGATCAGCCCCAGCATTTT. It is translated as CASSHRGTMKDQPQHF.

The V call is TRBV19, the J call TRBJ2-2; the match to TRBD2 covers 9 bases. V trimming: 5 bases; J trimming: 4 bases; junction bases outside the gene matches: 5. CDR1 and CDR2 from the germline V gene are LNHDA and SQIVND (reference sequence). This CDR3 spans 15 amino acids. The CDR3 reads CASSLAGEGTGELFF. The DNA for the CDR3 is TGTGCCAGTAGTTTAGCGGGAGAAGGCACCGGGGAGCTGTTTTTT.